These 14 T cell receptor beta chains originate from one sample sequenced in a study of T cells in Graves' hyperthyroidism and ophthalmopathy. Amplification of TCR beta CDR3 regions was performed using RNA transcripts as template. First-round RT-PCR of the TCR CDR3 relied on the HTBI primer set. Via MiXCR, TCRdb re-called the multiplex PCR reads, giving one row per CDR3 protein. The profile shows hundreds of thousands of distinct CDR3 sequences, 40% to 55% of them singletons. The sequenced material came from peripheral blood or thyroid tissue (not recorded which). These receptors were obtained from a woman aged 18 to 35 with Graves' hyperthyroidism.

The chain uses TRBV29-1 and TRBJ1-5; D not certain. From germline, CDR1 is SQVTM and CDR2 ANQGSEA. The CDR3 contains 16 residues. Trimming removed 3 bases from V and 5 bases from J, with 20 bases in between. CDR3 protein: CSVELPWSAGDQPQHF. The CDR3 coding sequence is TGCAGCGTTGAGCTCCCATGGTCGGCCGGGGATCAGCCCCAGCATTTT.

This chain links TRBV7-9 with TRBJ2-5; D not resolved. Germline CDR1 and CDR2: SEHNR and FQNEAQ (reference sequence). The CDR3 loop spans 15 amino acids. Trimming removed 5 bases at V and 2 bases at J, with 15 bases between. Here the CDR3 reads CASSQDGFPQETQYF. The CDR3 DNA reads TGTGCCAGCAGCCAAGATGGGTTCCCACAAGAGACCCAGTACTTC.

This clonotype was picked up a small number of times. The chain uses TRBV15 and TRBJ1-4; 7 bases are a match to TRBD1. Germline CDR1 reads LNHNV; CDR2 reads YYDKDF (reference sequence). The CDR3 runs to 15 residues. Trimming at V came to 0 bases and at J to 8 bases, leaving 6 bases not matched to a gene. The CDR3 DNA reads TGTGCCACCAGCAGAGATGCAGGGGGTCGAGAAAAACTGTTTTTT. Protein sequence: CATSRDAGGREKLFF.

This clonotype was counted many times. The rearrangement links TRBV7-9 to TRBJ1-1; 7 nucleotides line up with TRBD1. The CDR3 spans 13 residues. Looked up from germline, CDR1 is SEHNR and CDR2 is FQNEAQ (reference sequence). J lost 2 bases, V lost 6 bases, and 3 bases had no gene match. CDR3 region: CASSGTVNTEAFF. The CDR3 bases are TGTGCCAGCAGTGGGACAGTCAACACTGAAGCTTTCTTT.

To note about this clonotype: This could be a read error, since a much larger clone is one nucleotide away. The J gene is TRBJ1-6, the V gene TRBV2, with D tentatively TRBD1 (5 bases). Germline values: CDR1 SNHLY, CDR2 FYNNEI. This CDR3 has 15 amino acids. V lost 6 bases and J 2 bases, leaving 11 bases between the germline ends. The CDR3 DNA follows: TGTGCCAGCAGAGATGACAGAGCCTATAATTCACCCCTCCACTTT. Protein sequence: CASRDDRAYNSPLHF.

This clonotype was recorded at least ten times. V and J are TRBV24-1 and TRBJ2-7, with 12 nucleotides matching TRBD2. The V segment lost 3 bases and the J segment 3 bases; nucleotides outside the gene matches: 5. The CDR3 sequence is 16 residues long. Germline V CDR1 and CDR2: KGHDR, SFDVKD. The CDR3 DNA is TGTGCCACCAGTGATCCCCGGACTAGCGGGGTCTACGAGCAGTACTTC. It encodes CATSDPRTSGVYEQYF.

This clonotype occurred a few times. The rearrangement joins TRBV7-8 to TRBJ2-5; weak D call: TRBD2 (6 bases). With the DNA end fitting TRBJ2-7 better, the J assignment may be wrong. This CDR3 region has 15 residues. Germline values: CDR1 SGHVS, CDR2 FQNEAQ. The CDR3 coding sequence is TGTGCCAGCAGCTTAGGACCGGGAGACCCCTACGAGCAGTACTTC. This translates into CASSLGPGDPYEQYF.

This clonotype was observed a handful of times. The CDR3 here is CASRKDSNYGYTF. The CDR3, as DNA: TGTGCCAGCAGGAAGGACAGTAACTATGGCTACACCTTC. V is TRBV6-5 and J is TRBJ1-2; a weak D match, TRBD1 (6 bases). V lost 6 bases and J 1 base, leaving 9 bases between the germline ends. The CDR3 is 13 residues long. Germline V CDR1 and CDR2: MNHEY, SVGAGI.

The V call is TRBV7-9, the J call TRBJ1-1; TRBD1 aligns across 8 bases. This CDR3 comprises 14 residues. V lost 5 bases to trimming and J lost 6 bases; unmatched junction nucleotides: 8. Germline CDR1 and CDR2: SEHNR and FQNEAQ (reference sequence). For the CDR3, the DNA is TGTGCCAGCAGCACAGACAGGGGCCCCGCTGAAGCTTTCTTT. It codes for CASSTDRGPAEAFF. The variable domain in full, completed from reference TRBV7-9 and TRBJ1-1, reads DTGVSQNPRHKITKRGQNVTFRCDPISEHNRLYWYRQTLGQGPEFLTYFQNEAQLEKSRLLSDRFSAERPKGSFSTLEIQRTEQGDSAMYLCASSTDRGPAEAFFGQGTRLTVV.

The rearrangement joins TRBV7-8 to TRBJ2-7; a weak D match, TRBD2 (5 bases). The V gene lost 6 bases and the J gene lost 3 bases, with 12 bases spanning the gap. The CDR3 is made up of 13 amino acids. From germline, CDR1 is SGHVS and CDR2 FQNEAQ. The CDR3 coding sequence is TGTGCCAGCAGTCTCGGGGTTGACTACGAGCAGTACTTC. The encoded protein is CASSLGVDYEQYF.

This clonotype appeared a few times. The V call is TRBV29-1, the J call TRBJ1-2; 9 bases line up with TRBD1. The CDR3 is 12 amino acids. The V and J ends lost 5 bases and 7 bases, in that order; junction bases with no gene match: 5. The V gene's germline CDR1 is SQVTM and CDR2 ANQGSEA. For the CDR3, the DNA is TGCAGCGTTACCGGGACAGGGACTGGCTACACCTTC. Translation gives CSVTGTGTGYTF.

The chain is built from TRBV20-1 and TRBJ2-7; D gene uncertain. CDR1 and CDR2 from the germline V gene are DFQATT and SNEGSKA (reference sequence). The ends were cut back, 3 bases at V and 0 bases at J, with 12 bases in the middle. The CDR3 spans 14 residues. This CDR3 is CSASLGADSYEQYF. The CDR3 DNA reads TGCAGTGCTAGCTTGGGTGCGGACTCCTACGAGCAGTACTTC.

The chain recombines TRBV11-2 with TRBJ1-2; no clear D gene. CDR1 SGHAT and CDR2 FQNNGV come from the germline V gene. There are 15 residues in the CDR3. The V end was cut by 2 bases, the J end by 6 bases, with 16 bases between. CDR3 loop: CASSLNREGGDGYTF. The CDR3 DNA sequence: TGTGCCAGCAGCTTAAACCGGGAAGGCGGCGATGGCTACACCTTC. Using reference TRBV11-2 and TRBJ1-2 for the parts outside the CDR3, the full variable domain is EAGVAQSPRYKIIEKRQSVAFWCNPISGHATLYWYQQILGQGPKLLIQFQNNGVVDDSQLPKDRFSAERLKGVDSTLKIQPAKLEDSAVYLCASSLNREGGDGYTFGSGTRLTVV.

Many counts were recorded for this clonotype. The chain has TRBV10-3 and TRBJ2-7, with a weak D call TRBD1 (6 bases). The ends were cut back, 2 bases at V and 6 bases at J, with 11 bases in the middle. Germline CDR1 is ENHRY and CDR2 is SYGVKD. The CDR3 has 13 amino acids. The CDR3 DNA reads as TGTGCCATCAGTGAGACAGGGTGGGCCGAGCAGTACTTC. Its translation is CAISETGWAEQYF.